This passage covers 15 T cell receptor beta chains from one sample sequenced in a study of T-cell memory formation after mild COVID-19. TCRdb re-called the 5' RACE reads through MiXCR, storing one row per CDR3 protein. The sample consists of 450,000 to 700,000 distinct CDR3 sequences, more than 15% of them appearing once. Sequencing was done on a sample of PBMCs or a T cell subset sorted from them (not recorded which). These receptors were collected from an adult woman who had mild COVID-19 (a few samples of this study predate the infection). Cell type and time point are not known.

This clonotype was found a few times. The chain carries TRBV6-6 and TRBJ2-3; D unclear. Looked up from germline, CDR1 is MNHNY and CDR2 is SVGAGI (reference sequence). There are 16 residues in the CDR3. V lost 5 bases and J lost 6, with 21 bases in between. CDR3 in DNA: TGTGCCAGCAGTCCCCCCCCGATGGGCGATAGGGATACGCAGTATTTT. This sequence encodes CASSPPPMGDRDTQYF.

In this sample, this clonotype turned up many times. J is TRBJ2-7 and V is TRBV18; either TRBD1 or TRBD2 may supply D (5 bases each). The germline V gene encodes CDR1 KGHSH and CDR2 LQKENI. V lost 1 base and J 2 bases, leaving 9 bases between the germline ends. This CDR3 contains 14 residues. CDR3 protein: CASSPRQGPYEQYF. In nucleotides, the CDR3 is TGTGCCAGCTCACCACGTCAGGGACCCTACGAGCAGTACTTC.

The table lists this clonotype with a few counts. In DNA form, the CDR3 reads TGTGCCACCAGTGACCTAACCCGCGACAGGGTCTTCCGACCAGGTAGCAATCAGCCCCAGCATTTT. It codes for CATSDLTRDRVFRPGSNQPQHF. V and J are TRBV24-1 and TRBJ1-5, with 7 bases identical to TRBD1. The CDR3 extends over 22 amino acids. V shed 4 bases, J shed 0 bases, and the junction held 23 bases outside the gene matches. CDR1 and CDR2 (germline): KGHDR, SFDVKD.

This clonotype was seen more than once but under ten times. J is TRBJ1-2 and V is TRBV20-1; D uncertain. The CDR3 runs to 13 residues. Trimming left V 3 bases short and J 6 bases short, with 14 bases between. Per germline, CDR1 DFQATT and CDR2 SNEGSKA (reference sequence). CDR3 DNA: TGCAGTGCTAGTTTAGGAATAGGGCATGGCTACACCTTC. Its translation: CSASLGIGHGYTF.

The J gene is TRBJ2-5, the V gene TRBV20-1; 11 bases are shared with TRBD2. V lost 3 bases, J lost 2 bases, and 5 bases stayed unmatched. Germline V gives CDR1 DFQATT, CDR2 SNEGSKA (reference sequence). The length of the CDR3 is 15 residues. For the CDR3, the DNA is TGCAGTGCTAGCCCGACTAGCGGGAAACAAGAGACCCAGTACTTC. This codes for CSASPTSGKQETQYF.

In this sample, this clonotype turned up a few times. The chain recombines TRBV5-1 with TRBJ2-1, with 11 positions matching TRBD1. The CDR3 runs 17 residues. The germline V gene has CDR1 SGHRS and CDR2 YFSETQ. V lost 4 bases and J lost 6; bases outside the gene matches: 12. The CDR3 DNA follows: TGCGCCAGCAGCCCCTCCACCGGACAGGGGGCAGGCAATGAGCAGTTCTTC. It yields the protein CASSPSTGQGAGNEQFF.

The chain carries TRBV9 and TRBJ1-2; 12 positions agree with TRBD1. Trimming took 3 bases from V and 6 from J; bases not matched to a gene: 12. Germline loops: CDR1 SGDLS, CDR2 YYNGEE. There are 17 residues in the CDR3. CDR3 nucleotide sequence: TGTGCCAGCAGCGACCGATCCCGGGACAGGGGGCGCGATGGCTACACCTTC. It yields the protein CASSDRSRDRGRDGYTF. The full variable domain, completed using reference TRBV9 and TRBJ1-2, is DSGVTQTPKHLITATGQRVTLRCSPRSGDLSVYWYQQSLDQGLQFLIQYYNGEERAKGNILERFSAQQFPDLHSELNLSSLELGDSALYFCASSDRSRDRGRDGYTFGSGTRLTVV.

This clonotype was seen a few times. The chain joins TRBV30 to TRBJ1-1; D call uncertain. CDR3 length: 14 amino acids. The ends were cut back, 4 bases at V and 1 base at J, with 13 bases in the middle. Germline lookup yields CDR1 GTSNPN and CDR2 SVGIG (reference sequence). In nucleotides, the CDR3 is TGTGCCTGGACACAGCCGGGAACGAACACTGAAGCTTTCTTT. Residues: CAWTQPGTNTEAFF. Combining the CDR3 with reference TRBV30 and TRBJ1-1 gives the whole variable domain SQTIHQWPATLVQPVGSPLSLECTVEGTSNPNLYWYRQAAGRGLQLLFYSVGIGQISSEVPQNLSASRPQDRQFILSSKKLLLSDSGFYLCAWTQPGTNTEAFFGQGTRLTVV.

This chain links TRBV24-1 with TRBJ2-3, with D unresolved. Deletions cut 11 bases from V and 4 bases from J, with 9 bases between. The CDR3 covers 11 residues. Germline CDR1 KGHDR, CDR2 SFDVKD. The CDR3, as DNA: TGTGCCATCGGACGGGCAGATACGCAGTATTTT. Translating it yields CAIGRADTQYF.

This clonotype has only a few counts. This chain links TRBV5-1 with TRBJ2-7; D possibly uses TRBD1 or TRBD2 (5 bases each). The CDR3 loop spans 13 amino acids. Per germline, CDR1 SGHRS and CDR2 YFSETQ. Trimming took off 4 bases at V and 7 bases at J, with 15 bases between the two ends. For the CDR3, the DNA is TGCGCCAGCAGCCTCCGGGACGCAGGGGAGCAGTACTTC. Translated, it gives CASSLRDAGEQYF.

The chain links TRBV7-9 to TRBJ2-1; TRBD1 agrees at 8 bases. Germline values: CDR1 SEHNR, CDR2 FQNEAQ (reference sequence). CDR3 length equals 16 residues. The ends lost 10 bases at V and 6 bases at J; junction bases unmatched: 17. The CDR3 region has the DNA TGTGCCACTCCTGCCACGCCAGGGGGCGGACTCAATGAGCAGTTCTTC. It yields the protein CATPATPGGGLNEQFF.

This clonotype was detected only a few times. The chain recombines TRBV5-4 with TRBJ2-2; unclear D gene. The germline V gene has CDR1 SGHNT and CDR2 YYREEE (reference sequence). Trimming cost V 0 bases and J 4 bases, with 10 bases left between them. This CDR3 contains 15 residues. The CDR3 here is CASSLALGSTGELFF. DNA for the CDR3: TGTGCCAGCAGCTTGGCCCTAGGATCCACCGGGGAGCTGTTTTTT.

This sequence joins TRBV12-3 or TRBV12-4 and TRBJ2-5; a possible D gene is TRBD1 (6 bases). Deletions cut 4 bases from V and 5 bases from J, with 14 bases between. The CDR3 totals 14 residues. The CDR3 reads CASSSQGKEETQYF. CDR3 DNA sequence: TGTGCCAGCAGTTCCCAGGGGAAGGAGGAGACCCAGTACTTC.

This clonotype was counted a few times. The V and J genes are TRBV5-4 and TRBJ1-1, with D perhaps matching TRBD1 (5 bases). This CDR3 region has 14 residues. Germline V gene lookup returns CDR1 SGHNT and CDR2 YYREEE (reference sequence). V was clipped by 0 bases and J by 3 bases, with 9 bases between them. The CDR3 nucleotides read TGTGCCAGCAGCTTGGGCAGGGCGGACACTGAAGCTTTCTTT. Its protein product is CASSLGRADTEAFF. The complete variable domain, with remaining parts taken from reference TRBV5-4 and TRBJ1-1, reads ETGVTQSPTHLIKTRGQQVTLRCSSQSGHNTVSWYQQALGQGPQFIFQYYREEENGRGNFPPRFSGLQFPNYSSELNVNALELDDSALYLCASSLGRADTEAFFGQGTRLTVV.

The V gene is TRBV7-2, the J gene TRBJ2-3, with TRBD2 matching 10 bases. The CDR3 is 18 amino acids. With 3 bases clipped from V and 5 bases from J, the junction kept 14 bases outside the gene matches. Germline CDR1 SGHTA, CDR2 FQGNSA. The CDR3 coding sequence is TGTGCCAGCAGCTTCCAGCGGGGGGGCGGATTCTTCTTAGATACGCAGTATTTT. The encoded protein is CASSFQRGGGFFLDTQYF. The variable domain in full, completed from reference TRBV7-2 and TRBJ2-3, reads GAGVSQSPSNKVTEKGKDVELRCDPISGHTALYWYRQSLGQGLEFLIYFQGNSAPDKSGLPSDRFSAERTGGSVSTLTIQRTQQEDSAVYLCASSFQRGGGFFLDTQYFGPGTRLTVL.